One sample yielded the 18 T cell receptor beta chains listed below, sequenced in a study of shared T cell receptors in the human thymus. Only in-frame clones appear in the TCRdb table, and some are missing; sequencing was by immunoSEQ multiplex PCR. This table holds hundreds of thousands of clones, around 89% found once. These same records also appear under a second study, on human thymus T cells.

The sequenced sample was thymocytes. These receptors were obtained from a boy under two years old with a congenital heart defect.

This clone was observed a single time. This chain uses TRBV7-9 with TRBJ2-7; 13 positions match TRBD2. The CDR3 is made up of 15 amino acids. Germline V gene lookup returns CDR1 SEHNR and CDR2 FQNEAQ (reference sequence). The trim removed 6 bases at V and 4 bases at J, leaving 6 bases unmatched. The CDR3, as DNA: TGTGCCAGCAGAACGAGGACTAGCGGGAGTTACGAGCAGTACTTC. This encodes CASRTRTSGSYEQYF.

V is TRBV30 and J is TRBJ2-5; 9 bases match TRBD1. CDR3 length: 21 residues. V dropped 2 bases and J dropped 4; count of bases not matched to a gene: 26. The germline gives CDR1 GTSNPN, CDR2 SVGIG (reference sequence). The CDR3 reads CAWSTGTGPSTGGSGPETQYF. The CDR3 bases are TGTGCCTGGAGTACCGGGACAGGGCCTTCTACTGGCGGGAGTGGGCCAGAGACCCAGTACTTC.

Concerning this clone: Other DNA variants within this sample encode the same CDR3. The J gene is TRBJ2-7, the V gene TRBV4-1, with TRBD2 matching 9 bases. V dropped 1 base and J dropped 2; count of bases not matched to a gene: 3. CDR3 length equals 15 residues. Germline V CDR1 and CDR2: MGHRA, YSYEKL. The CDR3: CASSQGASGTYEQYF. For the CDR3, the DNA is TGCGCCAGCAGCCAAGGGGCTAGCGGGACCTACGAGCAGTACTTC.

The J gene is TRBJ1-4, the V gene TRBV27; the match to TRBD1 covers 9 bases. V was clipped by 7 bases and J by 5 bases; unmatched bases: 14. This CDR3 spans 17 amino acids. The germline gives CDR1 MNHEY, CDR2 SMNVEV (reference sequence). The CDR3 bases are TGTGCCAGCAAGGCGGCCGGACAGGGGCTCGCGAATGAAAAACTGTTTTTT. It codes for CASKAAGQGLANEKLFF.

This chain links TRBV27 with TRBJ1-2; 7 bases match TRBD1. Germline V gene data show CDR1 as MNHEY and CDR2 as SMNVEV (reference sequence). The CDR3 length is 15 residues. The J segment lost 5 bases and the V segment lost 7 bases, leaving 13 bases of the junction unmatched. CDR3 sequence reads: CASNPQGGVRYGYTF. In DNA, the CDR3 is TGTGCCAGCAATCCCCAGGGGGGTGTACGGTATGGCTACACCTTC.

The CDR3 loop reads CASTLRVQGNTEAFF. The CDR3 DNA follows: TGTGCCAGCACCCTTAGAGTCCAGGGGAACACTGAAGCTTTCTTT. The chain links TRBV27 to TRBJ1-1, with D maybe TRBD1 (5 bases). The CDR3 spans 15 residues. Per germline, CDR1 MNHEY and CDR2 SMNVEV (reference sequence). V lost 7 bases, J lost 1 base, and 16 bases lay in between.

This clone came up a few times. V gene TRBV5-5 combines with J gene TRBJ2-3, with a weak D call TRBD2 (6 bases). The CDR3 consists of 16 residues. V was trimmed by 0 bases and J by 2 bases, leaving 13 bases between them. Germline values: CDR1 SGHKS, CDR2 YYEKEE (reference sequence). The CDR3, as DNA: TGTGCCAGCAGCTTGGGCCGGGACTCTTACACAGATACGCAGTATTTT. Amino acids: CASSLGRDSYTDTQYF.

CDR3 in amino acids: CASSLGGKGHEQYF. In nucleotides, the CDR3 is TGTGCCAGCAGCTTGGGCGGTAAGGGGCACGAGCAGTACTTC. The genes are TRBV5-6 and TRBJ2-7; possibly TRBD1 for D (5 bases). This CDR3 is 14 amino acids long. Between the trimmed V and J ends, which lost 0 bases and 5 bases, there was a span of 12 bases. Germline assignment: CDR1 SGHDT and CDR2 YYEEEE.

This chain links TRBV14 with TRBJ2-1, with 7 bases lining up with TRBD2. V shed 6 bases and J 0 bases; nucleotides not matched to a gene: 5. The germline CDR1 and CDR2 sequences are SGHDN and FVKESK. This CDR3 is 15 amino acids long. CDR3 protein: CASSEREVSYNEQFF. The CDR3 DNA is TGTGCCAGCAGTGAACGGGAGGTCTCCTACAATGAGCAGTTCTTC.

Only one count was recorded for this clone. J is TRBJ2-3 and V is TRBV5-4; TRBD2 aligns across 9 bases. V was clipped by 0 bases and J by 6 bases; unmatched bases: 8. Germline V gene data show CDR1 as SGHNT and CDR2 as YYREEE (reference sequence). CDR3 length equals 16 residues. CDR3 DNA: TGTGCCAGCAGCTTGGTTCCTAGCGGGGTCCAGGATACGCAGTATTTT. Its protein product is CASSLVPSGVQDTQYF.

This clone was detected only once. This chain uses TRBV10-1 with TRBJ2-5, with a weak D call TRBD2 (5 bases). The CDR3 has 19 amino acids. Germline CDR1 reads WNHNN; CDR2 reads SYGVQD (reference sequence). V lost 0 bases and J lost 5, with 25 bases in between. The CDR3 loop is CASSESIGPGSPPWETQYF. CDR3 nucleotides: TGCGCCAGCAGTGAGTCGATTGGGCCGGGAAGCCCACCCTGGGAGACCCAGTACTTC.

The rearrangement joins TRBV10-3 to TRBJ2-2, with a possible D match to TRBD2 (6 bases). Trimming pared 9 bases from V and 1 base from J, leaving 12 bases between. Germline loops: CDR1 ENHRY, CDR2 SYGVKD. CDR3 length equals 14 residues. CDR3 protein: CAMGGSGNTGELFF. DNA for the CDR3: TGTGCCATGGGGGGTTCGGGGAACACCGGGGAGCTGTTTTTT.

On this clone itself: Other DNA sequences in the same sample also yield this CDR3. V and J are TRBV27 and TRBJ2-1; the match to TRBD2 covers 8 bases. The CDR3 is 15 residues long. Germline V gene data show CDR1 as MNHEY and CDR2 as SMNVEV (reference sequence). J gave up 0 bases and V 4 bases, and 2 bases lay outside the gene matches. CDR3 loop: CASSSLAGSYNEQFF. In nucleotides, the CDR3 is TGTGCCAGCAGTTCGCTAGCGGGCTCCTACAATGAGCAGTTCTTC.

The gene calls are TRBV5-6 and TRBJ1-2; 11 bases agree with TRBD1. Germline lookup yields CDR1 SGHDT and CDR2 YYEEEE. The CDR3 extends over 12 amino acids. With V trimmed by 7 bases and J by 12 bases, 8 bases remained unmatched. The CDR3 DNA reads as TGTGCCAGCGCCCCTGGACAGGGGGCGCACACCTTC. Translated: CASAPGQGAHTF.

This clone has just one count. The CDR3: CASSPELAGGRDEQFF. CDR3 bases: TGTGCCAGCAGTCCGGAACTAGCGGGAGGGAGGGATGAGCAGTTCTTC. The J gene is TRBJ2-1, the V gene TRBV13; 13 nucleotides agree with TRBD2. The CDR3 length is 16 residues. Germline loops: CDR1 PRHDT, CDR2 FYEKMQ (reference sequence). V was pared by 6 bases and J by 8 bases, with 10 bases of the junction left unmatched. Using reference TRBV13 and TRBJ2-1 for the parts outside the CDR3, the full variable domain is AAGVIQSPRHLIKEKRETATLKCYPIPRHDTVYWYQQGPGQDPQFLISFYEKMQSDKGSIPDRFSAQQFSDYHSELNMSSLELGDSALYFCASSPELAGGRDEQFFGPGTRLTVL.

This chain joins TRBV27 and TRBJ1-1; D is ambiguous. The V gene's germline CDR1 is MNHEY and CDR2 SMNVEV (reference sequence). V lost 2 bases and J 5 bases, leaving 9 bases between the germline ends. This CDR3 comprises 13 residues. The CDR3 sequence is CASSLRGGTEAFF. In DNA form, the CDR3 reads TGTGCCAGCAGTTTACGGGGAGGAACTGAAGCTTTCTTT.

The chain has TRBV2 and TRBJ2-3; 12 bases map to TRBD1. The CDR3 loop spans 14 amino acids. J lost 9 bases, V lost 3 bases, and 4 bases had no gene match. In germline, CDR1 is SNHLY, CDR2 FYNNEI. CDR3 DNA sequence: TGTGCCAGCAGTGAGGGACAGGGGGCCGGGACGCAGTATTTT. Protein product: CASSEGQGAGTQYF.

The rearrangement links TRBV7-9 to TRBJ1-2, with D perhaps matching TRBD1 (5 bases). The germline CDR1 and CDR2 sequences are SEHNR and FQNEAQ (reference sequence). Trimming shortened V by 2 bases and J by 1 base, and 14 bases separated the two germline ends. CDR3 length: 16 amino acids. CDR3 coding DNA: TGTGCCAGCAGCTTAAACCAGATAGGGGATAACTATGGCTACACCTTC. Its translation is CASSLNQIGDNYGYTF.